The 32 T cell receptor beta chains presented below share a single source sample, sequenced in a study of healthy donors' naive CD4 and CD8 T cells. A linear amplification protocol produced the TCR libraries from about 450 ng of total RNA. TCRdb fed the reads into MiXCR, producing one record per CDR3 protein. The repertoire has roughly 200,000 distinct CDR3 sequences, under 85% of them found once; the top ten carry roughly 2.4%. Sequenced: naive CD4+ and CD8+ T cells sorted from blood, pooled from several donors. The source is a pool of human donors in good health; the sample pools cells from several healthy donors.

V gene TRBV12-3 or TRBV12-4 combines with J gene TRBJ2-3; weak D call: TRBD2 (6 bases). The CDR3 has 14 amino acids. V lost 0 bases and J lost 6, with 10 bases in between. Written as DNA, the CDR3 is TGTGCCAGCAGTTTAGCGGGGACTTCTGATACGCAGTATTTT. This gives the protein CASSLAGTSDTQYF.

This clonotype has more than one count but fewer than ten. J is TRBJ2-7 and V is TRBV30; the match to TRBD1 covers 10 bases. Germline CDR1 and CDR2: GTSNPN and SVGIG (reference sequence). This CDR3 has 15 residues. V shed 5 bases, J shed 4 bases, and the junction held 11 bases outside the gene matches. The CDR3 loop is CAWGHPGTGVYEQYF. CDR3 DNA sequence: TGTGCCTGGGGCCACCCCGGGACAGGGGTATACGAGCAGTACTTC.

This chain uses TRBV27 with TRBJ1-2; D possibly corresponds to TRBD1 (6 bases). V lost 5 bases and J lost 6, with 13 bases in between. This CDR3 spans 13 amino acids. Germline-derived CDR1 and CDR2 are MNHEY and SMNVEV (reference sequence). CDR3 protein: CASSPYRANGYTF. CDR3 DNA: TGTGCCAGCAGTCCGTACAGGGCGAATGGCTACACCTTC.

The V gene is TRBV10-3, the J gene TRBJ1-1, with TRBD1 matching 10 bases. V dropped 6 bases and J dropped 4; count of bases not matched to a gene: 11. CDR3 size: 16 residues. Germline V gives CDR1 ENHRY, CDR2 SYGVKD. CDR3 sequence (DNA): TGTGCCATCAGGACCGGGGACAGGGGAGATGGCACTGAAGCTTTCTTT. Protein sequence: CAIRTGDRGDGTEAFF.

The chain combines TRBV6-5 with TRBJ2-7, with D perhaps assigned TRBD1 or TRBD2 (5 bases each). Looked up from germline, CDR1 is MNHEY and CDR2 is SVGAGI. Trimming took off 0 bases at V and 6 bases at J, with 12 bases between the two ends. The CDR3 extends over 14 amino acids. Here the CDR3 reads CASSYSGSGPEQYF. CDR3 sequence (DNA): TGTGCCAGCAGTTACTCGGGATCGGGGCCCGAGCAGTACTTC.

Written as DNA, the CDR3 is TGTGCCATCAGTCCTAGCGGCTCCTACGAGCAGTACTTC. As protein: CAISPSGSYEQYF. The chain joins TRBV10-3 to TRBJ2-7; 7 bases align to TRBD2. CDR3 length equals 13 residues. Germline lookup yields CDR1 ENHRY and CDR2 SYGVKD. Trimming took 5 bases from V and 0 from J; bases not matched to a gene: 1.

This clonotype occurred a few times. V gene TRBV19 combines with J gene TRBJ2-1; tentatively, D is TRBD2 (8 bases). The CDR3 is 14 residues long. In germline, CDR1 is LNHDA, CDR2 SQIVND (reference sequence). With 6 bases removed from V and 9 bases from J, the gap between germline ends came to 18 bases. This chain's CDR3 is CASSGGDRFGEQFF. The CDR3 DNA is TGTGCCAGTAGCGGGGGGGACAGATTTGGTGAGCAGTTCTTC. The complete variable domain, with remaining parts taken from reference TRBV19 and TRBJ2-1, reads DGGITQSPKYLFRKEGQNVTLSCEQNLNHDAMYWYRQDPGQGLRLIYYSQIVNDFQKGDIAEGYSVSREKKESFPLTVTSAQKNPTAFYLCASSGGDRFGEQFFGPGTRLTVL.

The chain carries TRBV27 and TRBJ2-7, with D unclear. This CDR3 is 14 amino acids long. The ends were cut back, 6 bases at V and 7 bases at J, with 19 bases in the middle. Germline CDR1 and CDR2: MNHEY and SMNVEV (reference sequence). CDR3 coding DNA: TGTGCCAGCAGACACGGAGCGTCCTACGTGGAGCAGTACTTC. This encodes CASRHGASYVEQYF.

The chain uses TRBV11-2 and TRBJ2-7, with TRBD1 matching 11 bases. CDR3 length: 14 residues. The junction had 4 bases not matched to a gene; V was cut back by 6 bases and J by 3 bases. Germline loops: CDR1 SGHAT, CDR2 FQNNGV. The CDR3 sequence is CASSLGQGGYEQYF. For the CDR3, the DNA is TGTGCCAGCAGTTTGGGACAGGGGGGCTACGAGCAGTACTTC.

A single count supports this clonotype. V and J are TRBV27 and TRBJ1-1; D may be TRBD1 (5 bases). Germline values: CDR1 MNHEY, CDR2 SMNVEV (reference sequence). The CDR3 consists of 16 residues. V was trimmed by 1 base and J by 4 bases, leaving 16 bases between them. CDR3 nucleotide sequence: TGTGCCAGCAGTTTATACGGGCGTCGGGACGGCACTGAAGCTTTCTTT. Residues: CASSLYGRRDGTEAFF.

The CDR3, as DNA: TGTGCCACCGACCGACAGGGCCCGGAAAAACTGTTTTTT. It translates to CATDRQGPEKLFF. The chain has TRBV27 and TRBJ1-4; TRBD1 agrees at 7 bases. Trimming cost V 10 bases and J 8 bases; bases outside gene matches: 10. Per the germline V gene, CDR1 is MNHEY and CDR2 is SMNVEV (reference sequence). CDR3 size: 13 residues.

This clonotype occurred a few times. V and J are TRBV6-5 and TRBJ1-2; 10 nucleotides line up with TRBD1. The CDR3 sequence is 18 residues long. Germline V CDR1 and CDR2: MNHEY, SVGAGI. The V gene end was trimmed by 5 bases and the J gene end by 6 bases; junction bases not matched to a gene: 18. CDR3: CASSQSISRDRGIDGYTF. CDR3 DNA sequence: TGTGCCAGCAGTCAGTCCATTTCCCGGGACAGGGGAATCGATGGCTACACCTTC.

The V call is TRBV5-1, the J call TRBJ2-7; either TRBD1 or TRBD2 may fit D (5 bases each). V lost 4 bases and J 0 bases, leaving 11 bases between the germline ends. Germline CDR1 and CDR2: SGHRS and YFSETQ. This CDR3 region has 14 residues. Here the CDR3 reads CASSPGRISYEQYF. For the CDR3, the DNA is TGCGCCAGCAGCCCGGGACGCATCTCCTACGAGCAGTACTTC.

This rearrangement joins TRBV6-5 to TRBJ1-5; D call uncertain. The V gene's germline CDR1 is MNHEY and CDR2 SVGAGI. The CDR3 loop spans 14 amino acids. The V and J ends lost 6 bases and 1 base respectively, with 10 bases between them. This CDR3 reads CASRSWGSNQPQHF. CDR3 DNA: TGTGCCAGCAGATCCTGGGGAAGCAATCAGCCCCAGCATTTT.

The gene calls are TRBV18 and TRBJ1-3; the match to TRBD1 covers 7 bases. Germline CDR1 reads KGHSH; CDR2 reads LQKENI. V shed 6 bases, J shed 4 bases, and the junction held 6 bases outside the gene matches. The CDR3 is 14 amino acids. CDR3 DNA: TGTGCCAGCTCGGAGGGGACAGCCGGAAACACCATATATTTT. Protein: CASSEGTAGNTIYF.

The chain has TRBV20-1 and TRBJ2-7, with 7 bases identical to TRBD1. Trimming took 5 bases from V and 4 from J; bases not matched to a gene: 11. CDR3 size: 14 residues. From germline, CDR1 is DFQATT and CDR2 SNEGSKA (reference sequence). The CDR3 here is CSAALGDRDYEQYF. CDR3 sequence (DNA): TGCAGTGCTGCCCTCGGGGACAGAGATTACGAGCAGTACTTC.

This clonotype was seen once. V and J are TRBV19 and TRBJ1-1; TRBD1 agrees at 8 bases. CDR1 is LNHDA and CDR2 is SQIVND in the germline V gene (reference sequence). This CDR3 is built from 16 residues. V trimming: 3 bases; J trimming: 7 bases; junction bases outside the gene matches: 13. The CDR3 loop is CASSMWLRQGLGEAFF. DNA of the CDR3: TGTGCCAGTAGTATGTGGTTAAGACAGGGGCTAGGTGAAGCTTTCTTT.

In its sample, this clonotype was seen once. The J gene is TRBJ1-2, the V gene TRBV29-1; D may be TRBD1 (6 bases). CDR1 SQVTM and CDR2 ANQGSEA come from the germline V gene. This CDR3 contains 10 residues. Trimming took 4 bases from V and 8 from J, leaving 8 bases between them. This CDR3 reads CSVAGGGYTF. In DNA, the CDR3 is TGCAGCGTTGCCGGGGGCGGCTACACCTTC.

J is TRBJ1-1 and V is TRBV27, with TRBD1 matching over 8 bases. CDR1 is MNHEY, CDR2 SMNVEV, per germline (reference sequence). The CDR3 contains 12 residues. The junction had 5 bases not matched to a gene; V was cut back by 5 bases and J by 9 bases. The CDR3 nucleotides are TGTGCCAGCAGTCCGACAGGGGCCCAAGCTTTCTTT. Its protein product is CASSPTGAQAFF.

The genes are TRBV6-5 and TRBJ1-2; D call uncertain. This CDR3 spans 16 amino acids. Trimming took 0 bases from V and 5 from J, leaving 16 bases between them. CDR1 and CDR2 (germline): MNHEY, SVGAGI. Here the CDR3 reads CASSYSKDGRPYGYTF. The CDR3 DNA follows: TGTGCCAGCAGTTACTCGAAGGACGGAAGACCTTATGGCTACACCTTC.

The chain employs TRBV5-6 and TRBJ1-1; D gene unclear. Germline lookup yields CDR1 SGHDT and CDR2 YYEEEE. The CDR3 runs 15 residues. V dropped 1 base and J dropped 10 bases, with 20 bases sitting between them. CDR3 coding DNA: TGTGCCAGCAGCTTGTGGAGTGCGGTCACTCGAAGAGCTTTCTTT. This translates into CASSLWSAVTRRAFF.

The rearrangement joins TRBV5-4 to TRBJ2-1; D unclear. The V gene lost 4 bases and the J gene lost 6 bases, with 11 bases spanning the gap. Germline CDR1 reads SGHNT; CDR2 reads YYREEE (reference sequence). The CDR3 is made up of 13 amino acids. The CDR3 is CASSLSPRNEQFF. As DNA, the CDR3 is TGTGCCAGCAGCCTCTCCCCTCGCAATGAGCAGTTCTTC.

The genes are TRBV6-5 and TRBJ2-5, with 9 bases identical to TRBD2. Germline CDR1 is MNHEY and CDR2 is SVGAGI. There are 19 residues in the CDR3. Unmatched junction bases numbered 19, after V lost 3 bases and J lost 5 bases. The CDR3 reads CASSYSRLAGTPKVETQYF. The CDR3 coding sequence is TGTGCCAGCAGTTATTCCCGGCTAGCGGGAACCCCCAAGGTCGAGACCCAGTACTTC.

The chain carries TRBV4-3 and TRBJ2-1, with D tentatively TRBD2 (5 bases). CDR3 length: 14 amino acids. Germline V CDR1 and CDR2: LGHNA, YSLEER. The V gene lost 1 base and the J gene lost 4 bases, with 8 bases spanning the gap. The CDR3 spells CASSQAGKYNEQFF. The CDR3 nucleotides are TGCGCCAGCAGCCAAGCGGGAAAGTACAATGAGCAGTTCTTC.

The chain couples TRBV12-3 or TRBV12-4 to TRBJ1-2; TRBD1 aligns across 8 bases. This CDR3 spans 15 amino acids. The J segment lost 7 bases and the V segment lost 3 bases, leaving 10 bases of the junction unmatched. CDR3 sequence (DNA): TGTGCCAGCAGTTTCACCGGGACAGGAGATATTGGCTACACCTTC. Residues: CASSFTGTGDIGYTF.

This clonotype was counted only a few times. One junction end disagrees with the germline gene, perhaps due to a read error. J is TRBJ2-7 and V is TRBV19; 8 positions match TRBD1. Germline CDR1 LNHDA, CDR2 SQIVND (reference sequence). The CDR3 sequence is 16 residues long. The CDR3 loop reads CASSAAGTGVTYEQYF. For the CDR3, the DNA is TGTGCCAGTAGTGCCGCAGGGACAGGAGTCACCTATGAGCAGTACTTC.

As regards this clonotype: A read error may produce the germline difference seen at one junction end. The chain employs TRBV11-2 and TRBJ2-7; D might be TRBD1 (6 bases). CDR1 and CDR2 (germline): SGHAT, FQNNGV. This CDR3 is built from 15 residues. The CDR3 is CASSSQGTNTYEQYF. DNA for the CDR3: TGTGCCAGTAGCTCCCAGGGGACCAATACCTACGAGCAGTACTTC.

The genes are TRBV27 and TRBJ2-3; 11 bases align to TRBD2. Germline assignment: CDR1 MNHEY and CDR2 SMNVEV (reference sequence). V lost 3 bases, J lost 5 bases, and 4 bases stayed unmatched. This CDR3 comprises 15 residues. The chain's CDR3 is CASSLLAGGKDTQYF. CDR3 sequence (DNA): TGTGCCAGCAGTTTGCTAGCGGGAGGCAAAGATACGCAGTATTTT.

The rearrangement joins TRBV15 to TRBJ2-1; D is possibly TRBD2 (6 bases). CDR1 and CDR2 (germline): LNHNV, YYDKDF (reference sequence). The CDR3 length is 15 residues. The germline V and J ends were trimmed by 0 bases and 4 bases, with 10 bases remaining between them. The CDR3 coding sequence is TGTGCCACCAGCAGAGAGAGCGGGCGATACAATGAGCAGTTCTTC. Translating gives CATSRESGRYNEQFF.

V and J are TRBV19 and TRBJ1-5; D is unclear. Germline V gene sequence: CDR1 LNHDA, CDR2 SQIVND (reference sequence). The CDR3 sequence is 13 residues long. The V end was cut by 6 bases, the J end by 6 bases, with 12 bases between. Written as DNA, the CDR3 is TGTGCCAGTAGCCCTGGGGTAGGTCAGCCCCAGCATTTT. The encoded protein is CASSPGVGQPQHF. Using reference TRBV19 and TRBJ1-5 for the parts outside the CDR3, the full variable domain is DGGITQSPKYLFRKEGQNVTLSCEQNLNHDAMYWYRQDPGQGLRLIYYSQIVNDFQKGDIAEGYSVSREKKESFPLTVTSAQKNPTAFYLCASSPGVGQPQHFGDGTRLSIL.

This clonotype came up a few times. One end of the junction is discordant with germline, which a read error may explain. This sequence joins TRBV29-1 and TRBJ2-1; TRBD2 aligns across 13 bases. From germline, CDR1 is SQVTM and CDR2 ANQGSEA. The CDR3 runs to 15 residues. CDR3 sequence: CSVEGTSGMVGEQFF. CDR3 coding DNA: TGCAGCGTGGAAGGGACTAGCGGGATGGTCGGTGAGCAGTTCTTC.

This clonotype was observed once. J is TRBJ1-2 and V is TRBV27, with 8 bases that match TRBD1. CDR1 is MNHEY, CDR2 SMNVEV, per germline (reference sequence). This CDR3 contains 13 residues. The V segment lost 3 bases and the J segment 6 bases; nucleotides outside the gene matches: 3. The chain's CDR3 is CASSFRDRHGYTF. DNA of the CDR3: TGTGCCAGCAGTTTCCGGGACAGGCATGGCTACACCTTC.